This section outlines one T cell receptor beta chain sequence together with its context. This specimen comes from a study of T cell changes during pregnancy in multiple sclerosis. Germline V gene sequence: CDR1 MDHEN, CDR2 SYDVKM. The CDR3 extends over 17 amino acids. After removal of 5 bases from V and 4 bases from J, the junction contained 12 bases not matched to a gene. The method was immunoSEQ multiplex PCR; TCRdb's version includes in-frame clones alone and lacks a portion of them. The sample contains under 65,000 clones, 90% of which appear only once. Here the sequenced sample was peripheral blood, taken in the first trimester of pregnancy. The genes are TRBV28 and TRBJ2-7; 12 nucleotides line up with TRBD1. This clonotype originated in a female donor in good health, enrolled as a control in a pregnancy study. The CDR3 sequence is CASSNTGTGGVLYEQYF. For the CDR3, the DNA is TGTGCCAGCAGTAACACCGGGACAGGGGGCGTTTTGTACGAGCAGTACTTC. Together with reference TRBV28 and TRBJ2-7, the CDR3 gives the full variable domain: DVKVTQSSRYLVKRTGEKVFLECVQDMDHENMFWYRQDPGLGLRLIYFSYDVKMKEKGDIPEGYSVSREKKERFSLILESASTNQTSMYLCASSNTGTGGVLYEQYFGPGTRLTVT.